A selection of T cell receptor beta chains follows, all from one sample in a study of T cell responses to AZD1222 COVID-19 vaccine. Here immunoSEQ multiplex PCR was the method, and the copy in TCRdb shows in-frame clones only, minus some. The data contain about 92,000 clones, 85% to 90% of them singletons. Sequenced here: peripheral blood, sampled on day 0 of MenACWY control vaccination. The receptor source for this set is an adult in good health. Both conserved end residues are part of each CDR3.

V gene	J gene	CDR3 protein
TRBV30	TRBJ1-2	CAWTGFYGYTF
TRBV5-6	TRBJ2-5	CASSLGVTGVFEETQYF
TRBV9	TRBJ1-5	CASSVVSPWGRPWGNQPQHF
TRBV7-2	TRBJ1-2	CASSLGRQGHGYTF
TRBV15	TRBJ1-3	CATSRDTSANTIYF
TRBV10-3	TRBJ2-2	CAISGQDGELFF
TRBV9	TRBJ2-7	CASSVDGLAGEQYF
TRBV5-1	TRBJ1-4	CASSLVGTGKLLEKLFF
TRBV12-3/TRBV12-4	TRBJ1-1	CATQGGWTEAFF
TRBV3-1/TRBV3-2	TRBJ1-1	CASSQARSNTEAFF
TRBV20-1	TRBJ2-3	CSASHGDTQYF
TRBV30	TRBJ2-3	CAWRRLAYTDTQYF
TRBV12-5	TRBJ2-1	CASGLAPWDFSYNEQFF
TRBV19	TRBJ2-1	CASSTLSGAHEQFF
TRBV2	TRBJ1-4	CASTPGPGQGSEKLFF
TRBV11-1	TRBJ1-1	CASSPRQGRQNTEAFF
TRBV11-2	TRBJ1-2	CASSLEAGAENYGYTF
TRBV21-1	TRBJ1-6	CASSPRGSSYNSPLHF
TRBV14	TRBJ1-3	CASSRPTPSGNTIYF
TRBV19	TRBJ1-4	CASTAFRGFNEKLFF
TRBV6-5	TRBJ2-1	CASTPTLGLLEQFF
TRBV28	TRBJ1-1	CASRSGDLNTEAFF
TRBV7-8	TRBJ2-7	CASSFYEQYF
TRBV6-2/TRBV6-3	TRBJ2-3	CASSSVVFTQYF
TRBV9	TRBJ2-2	CASSPQANTGELFF
TRBV18	TRBJ1-6	CASSPPLGKDSPLHF
TRBV7-2	TRBJ2-3	CASKTSGGALDTQYF
TRBV5-5	TRBJ1-2	CASSGGTASYGYTF
TRBV6-5	TRBJ1-1	CASRRQNTEAFF
TRBV6-1	TRBJ2-5	CASSEMRGGFQETQYF
TRBV19	TRBJ1-5	CASSIDRGGNQPQHF
TRBV11-3	TRBJ2-5	CASSQGEETQYF
TRBV7-9	TRBJ2-5	CASSGAETQYF
TRBV2	TRBJ1-1	CASRATGNTEAFF
TRBV9	TRBJ2-7	CASSATDRGGEQYF
TRBV4-3	TRBJ1-6	CASSQGHSSSYNSPLHF
TRBV12-3/TRBV12-4	TRBJ1-2	CASSLEPVGYTF
TRBV30	TRBJ1-1	CAWMVRGRNTEAFF
TRBV19	TRBJ1-3	CASSPGGTIYF
TRBV2	TRBJ2-1	CASKTSGGYNEQFF
TRBV9	TRBJ2-2	CASSVGGDANTGELFF
TRBV4-3	TRBJ1-2	CASSHQGASYGYTF
TRBV9	TRBJ2-5	CASSVDGRATQYF